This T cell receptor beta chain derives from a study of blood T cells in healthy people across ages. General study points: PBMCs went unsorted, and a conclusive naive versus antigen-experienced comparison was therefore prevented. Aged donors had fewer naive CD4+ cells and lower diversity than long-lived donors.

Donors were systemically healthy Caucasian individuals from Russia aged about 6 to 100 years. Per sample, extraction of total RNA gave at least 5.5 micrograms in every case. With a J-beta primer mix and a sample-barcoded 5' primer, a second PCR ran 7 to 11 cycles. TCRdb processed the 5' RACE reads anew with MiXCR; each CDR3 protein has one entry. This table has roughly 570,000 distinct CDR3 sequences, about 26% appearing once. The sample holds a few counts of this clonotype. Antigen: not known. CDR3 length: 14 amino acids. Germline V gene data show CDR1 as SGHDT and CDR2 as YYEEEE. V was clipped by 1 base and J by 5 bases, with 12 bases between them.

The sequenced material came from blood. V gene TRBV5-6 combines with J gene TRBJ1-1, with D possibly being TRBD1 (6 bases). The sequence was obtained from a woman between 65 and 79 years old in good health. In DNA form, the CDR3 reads TGTGCCAGCAGCTTGTTTACAGGGTTTACTGAAGCTTTCTTT. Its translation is CASSLFTGFTEAFF.